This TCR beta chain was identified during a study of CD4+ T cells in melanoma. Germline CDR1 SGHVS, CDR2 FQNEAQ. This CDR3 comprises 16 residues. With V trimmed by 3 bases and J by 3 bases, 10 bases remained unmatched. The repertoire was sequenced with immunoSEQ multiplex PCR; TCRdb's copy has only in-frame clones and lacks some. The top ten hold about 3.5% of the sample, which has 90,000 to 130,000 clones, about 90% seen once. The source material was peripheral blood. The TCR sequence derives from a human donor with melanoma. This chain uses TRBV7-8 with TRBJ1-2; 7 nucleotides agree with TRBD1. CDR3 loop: CASSFGPGQPYYGYTF. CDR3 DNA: TGTGCCAGCAGCTTTGGGCCGGGACAGCCTTACTATGGCTACACCTTC.